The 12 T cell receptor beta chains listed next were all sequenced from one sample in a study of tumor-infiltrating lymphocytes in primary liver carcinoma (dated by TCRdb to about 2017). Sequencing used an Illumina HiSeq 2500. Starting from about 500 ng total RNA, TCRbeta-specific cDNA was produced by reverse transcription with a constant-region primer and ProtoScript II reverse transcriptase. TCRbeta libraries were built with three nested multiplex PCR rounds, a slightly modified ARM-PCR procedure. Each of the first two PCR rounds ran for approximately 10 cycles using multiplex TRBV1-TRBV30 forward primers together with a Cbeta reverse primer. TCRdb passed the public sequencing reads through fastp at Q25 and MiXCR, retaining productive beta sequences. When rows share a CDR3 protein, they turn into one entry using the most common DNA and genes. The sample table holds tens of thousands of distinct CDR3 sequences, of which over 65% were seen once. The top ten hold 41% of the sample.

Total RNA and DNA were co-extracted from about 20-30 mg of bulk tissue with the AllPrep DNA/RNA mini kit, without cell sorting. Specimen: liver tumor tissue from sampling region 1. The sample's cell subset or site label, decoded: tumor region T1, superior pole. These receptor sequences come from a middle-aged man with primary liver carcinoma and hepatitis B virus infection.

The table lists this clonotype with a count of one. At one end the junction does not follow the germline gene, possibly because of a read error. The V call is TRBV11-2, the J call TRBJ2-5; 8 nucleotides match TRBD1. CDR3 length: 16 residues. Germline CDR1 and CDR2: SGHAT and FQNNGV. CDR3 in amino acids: CASRLTAGGSGETQYF. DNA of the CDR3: TGTGCAAGCAGGTTAACAGCAGGGGGCTCAGGGGAGACCCAGTACTTC. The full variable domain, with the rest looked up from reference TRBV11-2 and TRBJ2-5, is EAGVAQSPRYKIIEKRQSVAFWCNPISGHATLYWYQQILGQGPKLLIQFQNNGVVDDSQLPKDRFSAERLKGVDSTLKIQPAKLEDSAVYLCASRLTAGGSGETQYFGPGTRLLVL.

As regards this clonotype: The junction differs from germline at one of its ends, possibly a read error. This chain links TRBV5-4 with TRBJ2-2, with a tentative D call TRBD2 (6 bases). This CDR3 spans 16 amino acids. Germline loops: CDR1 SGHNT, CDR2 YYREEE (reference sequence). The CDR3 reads CASSPDGGVNTGQLFF. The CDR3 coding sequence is TGTGCCAGCAGTCCGGATGGCGGGGTGAACACCGGGCAGCTGTTTTTT. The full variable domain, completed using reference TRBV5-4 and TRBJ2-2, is ETGVTQSPTHLIKTRGQQVTLRCSSQSGHNTVSWYQQALGQGPQFIFQYYREEENGRGNFPPRFSGLQFPNYSSELNVNALELDDSALYLCASSPDGGVNTGQLFFGEGSRLTVL.

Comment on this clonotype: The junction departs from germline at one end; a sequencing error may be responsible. CDR3 bases: TGTGCGATCAGCGAGTCTCGGGATATGAGCACTGAAGCTATCTTT. Its translation is CAISESRDMSTEAIF. The chain carries TRBV10-3 and TRBJ1-1; D remains unclear. The CDR3 runs to 15 residues. In germline, CDR1 is ENHRY, CDR2 SYGVKD.

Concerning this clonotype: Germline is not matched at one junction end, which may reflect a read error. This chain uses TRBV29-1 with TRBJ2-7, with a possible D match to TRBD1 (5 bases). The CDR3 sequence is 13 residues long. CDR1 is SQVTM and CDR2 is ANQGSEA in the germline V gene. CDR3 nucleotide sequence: TGCAGCGTTACAGGTGTTCCCTCCTACAAGCAGTACTTC. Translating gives CSVTGVPSYKQYF.

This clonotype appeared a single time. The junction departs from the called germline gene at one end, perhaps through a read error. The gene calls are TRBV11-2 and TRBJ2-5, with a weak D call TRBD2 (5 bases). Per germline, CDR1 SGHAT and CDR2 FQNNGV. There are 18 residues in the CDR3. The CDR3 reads CTSSLARLALGKKDTQYF. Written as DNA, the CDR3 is TGTACCAGCAGCTTAGCGAGGCTAGCTCTGGGAAAAAAAGATACCCAGTACTTC.

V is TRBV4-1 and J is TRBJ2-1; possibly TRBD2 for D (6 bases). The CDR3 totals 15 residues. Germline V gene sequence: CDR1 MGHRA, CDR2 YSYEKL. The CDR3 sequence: CTYSQSSGWNNEQFF. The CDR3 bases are TGCACCTACAGCCAAAGTAGCGGATGGAACAATGAGCAGTTCTTC.

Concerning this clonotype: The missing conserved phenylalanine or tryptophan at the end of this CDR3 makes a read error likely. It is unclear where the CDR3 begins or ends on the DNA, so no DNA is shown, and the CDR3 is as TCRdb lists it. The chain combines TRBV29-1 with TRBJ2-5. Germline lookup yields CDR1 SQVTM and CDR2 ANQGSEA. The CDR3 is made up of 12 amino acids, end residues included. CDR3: CGVETVGETQCL.

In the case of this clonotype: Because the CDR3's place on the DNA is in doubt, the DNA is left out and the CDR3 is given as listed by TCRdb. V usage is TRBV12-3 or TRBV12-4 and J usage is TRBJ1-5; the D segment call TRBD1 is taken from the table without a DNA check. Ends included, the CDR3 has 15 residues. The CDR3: CVSSFGQGSNQPQHF.

The CDR3: CASGTGPAYNSLLHF. The CDR3 coding sequence is TGTGCCAGCGGGACAGGGCCGGCCTATAATTCGCTCCTCCACTTT. This chain connects TRBV28 to TRBJ1-6; 9 bases fit TRBD1. This CDR3 has 15 residues. CDR1 is MDHEN and CDR2 is SYDVKM in the germline V gene. V trimming: 8 bases; J trimming: 15 bases; junction bases outside the gene matches: 17.

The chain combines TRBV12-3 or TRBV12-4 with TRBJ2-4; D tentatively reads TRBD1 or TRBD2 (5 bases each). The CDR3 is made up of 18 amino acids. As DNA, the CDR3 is TGTGTCGGCAGTTTATGGGGTGGGACGGACATAGCCAAAAACATTCAGTACTTC. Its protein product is CVGSLWGGTDIAKNIQYF.

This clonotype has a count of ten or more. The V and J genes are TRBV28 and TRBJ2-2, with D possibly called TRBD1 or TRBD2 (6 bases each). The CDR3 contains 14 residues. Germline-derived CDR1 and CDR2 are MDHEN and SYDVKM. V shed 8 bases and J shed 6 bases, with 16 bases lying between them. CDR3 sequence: CASLRGARSGELFF. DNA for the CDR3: TGTGCCAGCCTTAGGGGGGCTCGGTCCGGGGAGCTGTTTTTT.

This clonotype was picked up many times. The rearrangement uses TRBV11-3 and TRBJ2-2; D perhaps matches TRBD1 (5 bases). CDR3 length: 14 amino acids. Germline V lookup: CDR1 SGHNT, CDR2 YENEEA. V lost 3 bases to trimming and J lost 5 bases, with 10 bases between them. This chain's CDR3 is CASSFSRVTGELFF. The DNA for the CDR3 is TGTGCCAGCAGCTTCTCCAGGGTAACCGGGGAGCTGTTTTTT.